This T cell receptor (beta chain) emerged from a study of shared clonotypes between healthy human individuals. General observations from the study: Sequencing depth was expected to influence donor clonotype sharing. Sampling covered blood only; tissue repertoires likely differ.

Per sorted-subset replicate PCR, input was about 180 ng DNA, representing around 29,000 T cell genomes. Clones were read by immunoSEQ multiplex PCR, and TCRdb kept only the in-frame ones, dropping some. The sample has about 520,000 clones; around 96% are singletons. The V end was cut by 4 bases, the J end by 3 bases, with 13 bases between. Looked up from germline, CDR1 is LNHDA and CDR2 is SQIVND (reference sequence). This CDR3 contains 14 residues. Concerning this clone itself: What it recognizes is unknown.

Sequences were obtained from naive CD4+ T cells sorted from blood. Subset of the sample: CD45RA+ positively selected. The sequence was collected from a woman in her 30s in good health. The rearrangement joins TRBV19 to TRBJ2-7; D is ambiguous. Written as DNA, the CDR3 is TGTGCCAGTAGTACGAACAACCAAGACTACGAGCAGTACTTC. This translates into CASSTNNQDYEQYF.